This paragraph covers one TCR beta chain sequence. The data stem from a study of blood T cell repertoires in COVID-19. Whole-study context: Collection of acute and convalescent COVID-19 samples took place in the United States, Italy and Spain. The cDNA or gDNA used as material had been derived from T cells, B-cell-depleted T cells, or PBMCs.

In the study's own analysis: Reference gene primer amplification yielded estimated nucleated cell counts. Data came from immunoSEQ multiplex PCR; TCRdb stores just in-frame clones and leaves some out. The DNA was the basis for D and trimming; V, J and clone size are from that table. The sample lists about 110,000 clones, around 86% seen once, with 3.5% to 5.5% in the top ten. V lost 4 bases, J lost 5 bases, and 9 bases stayed unmatched. The CDR3 is made up of 15 amino acids. CDR1 is SGHAT, CDR2 FQNNGV, per germline. The V call is TRBV11-2, the J call TRBJ2-7; the match to TRBD1 covers 9 bases. This sequence was found in a man in his forties or fifties with acute or convalescent COVID-19. The sequenced sample was peripheral blood. The DNA for the CDR3 is TGTGCCAGCAGCTCCCCTGACAGGGGGTTTAACGAGCAGTACTTC. Translating gives CASSSPDRGFNEQYF. Drawing the rest from reference TRBV11-2 and TRBJ2-7, the complete variable domain is EAGVAQSPRYKIIEKRQSVAFWCNPISGHATLYWYQQILGQGPKLLIQFQNNGVVDDSQLPKDRFSAERLKGVDSTLKIQPAKLEDSAVYLCASSSPDRGFNEQYFGPGTRLTVT.